The clone carrying this TCR beta chain was counted between two and nine times. The CDR3 spans 16 residues. Germline V gene lookup returns CDR1 MNHEY and CDR2 SVGEGT. The V and J ends lost 5 bases and 0 bases, in that order; junction bases with no gene match: 3. This entry is derived from a study of blood T cells in healthy people across ages. With a J-beta primer mix and a sample-barcoded 5' primer, a second PCR ran about 7 to 12 cycles. TCRdb reprocessed the 5' RACE reads via MiXCR and lists one record per CDR3 protein. The sample carries about 780,000 distinct CDR3 sequences, under 30% recorded once. This same sample was also taken into another study, of T cells of mothers and their children.

The receptor was derived from a boy aged 5 to 17 in good health. This sequence joins TRBV6-2 or TRBV6-3 and TRBJ2-5; 13 nucleotides agree with TRBD2. Input material: blood. The DNA of the CDR3 is TGTGCCAGCAGTAATGGGACTAGCGGGAACCAAGAGACCCAGTACTTC. This sequence encodes CASSNGTSGNQETQYF.